Below are 26 T cell receptor beta chains sequenced from a single sample in a study of blood T cell repertoires in COVID-19 (dated by TCRdb to 2018 to 2021). Libraries came from the immunoSEQ multiplex PCR assay. Here the immuneACCESS table is served through TCRdb, limited to in-frame sequences with V and J called. Missing clones are a known gap in these copies; in checked studies unresolved V genes cover under half, and the rest lacks a known reason. The sample profile shows 90,000 to 100,000 clones; about 89% of them were found once. 9% to 12% of the sample rests with the top ten. The sample comprised peripheral blood. The receptors were sampled from a man aged 50 to 59 with acute or convalescent COVID-19.

The chain has TRBV25-1 and TRBJ1-5; D gene uncertain. This CDR3 has 14 residues. Trimming removed 4 bases at V and 4 bases at J, with 11 bases between. Germline V gives CDR1 MGHDK, CDR2 SYGVNS. Here the CDR3 reads CASSGDISNQPQHF. DNA of the CDR3: TGTGCCAGCAGTGGAGACATATCAAATCAGCCCCAGCATTTT.

The rearrangement uses TRBV9 and TRBJ2-3; D not certain. This CDR3 region has 13 residues. Germline V gives CDR1 SGDLS, CDR2 YYNGEE. The V and J ends lost 4 bases and 4 bases respectively, with 10 bases between them. The CDR3 DNA is TGTGCCAGCAGCTCATGGAGCTCAGATACGCAGTATTTT. It yields the protein CASSSWSSDTQYF.

The rearrangement uses TRBV5-4 and TRBJ1-3; D is undetermined. V dropped 3 bases and J dropped 0 bases, with 16 bases sitting between them. This CDR3 is 17 amino acids long. CDR1 and CDR2 from the germline V gene are SGHNT and YYREEE (reference sequence). The CDR3 DNA reads as TGTGCCAGCAGCTCCCCAACCGGAGGCCGCTCTGGAAACACCATATATTTT. Protein product: CASSSPTGGRSGNTIYF.

The chain has TRBV20-1 and TRBJ1-5; 7 nucleotides match TRBD1. Germline V gives CDR1 DFQATT, CDR2 SNEGSKA (reference sequence). This CDR3 is built from 13 residues. Germline trimming cut 4 bases from V and 6 bases from J; bases unmatched to any gene: 6. The CDR3 here is CSANDRDVQPQHF. CDR3 DNA sequence: TGCAGTGCTAATGACAGGGATGTTCAGCCCCAGCATTTT.

The rearrangement uses TRBV20-1 and TRBJ2-1, with a possible D match to TRBD2 (5 bases). Per the germline V gene, CDR1 is DFQATT and CDR2 is SNEGSKA (reference sequence). Trimming cost V 3 bases and J 3 bases, with 9 bases left between them. CDR3 size: 13 residues. CDR3 protein: CSASGGSYNEQFF. For the CDR3, the DNA is TGCAGTGCTAGTGGTGGGAGCTACAATGAGCAGTTCTTC.

The CDR3 bases are TGTGCCTTTAACAGGGCGAACACTGAAGCTTTCTTT. Amino acid sequence: CAFNRANTEAFF. The rearrangement links TRBV30 to TRBJ1-1; possibly TRBD1 for D (6 bases). V shed 7 bases and J shed 1 base, with 10 bases lying between them. CDR1 and CDR2 (germline): GTSNPN, SVGIG (reference sequence). This CDR3 region has 12 residues.

The V and J genes are TRBV19 and TRBJ1-1; no reliable D call. This CDR3 has 15 residues. The ends were cut back, 3 bases at V and 3 bases at J, with 14 bases in the middle. CDR1 and CDR2 from the germline V gene are LNHDA and SQIVND (reference sequence). CDR3 in amino acids: CASSIGGNGHTEAFF. The DNA for the CDR3 is TGTGCCAGTAGTATTGGAGGCAATGGGCACACTGAAGCTTTCTTT.

This chain connects TRBV18 to TRBJ2-1; possible D gene TRBD2, 6 bases. Germline CDR1 and CDR2: KGHSH and LQKENI. V was pared by 2 bases and J by 8 bases, with 19 bases between. The CDR3 consists of 16 residues. CDR3 nucleotides: TGTGCCAGCTCACCAATAGTAGCGGCTTCGGGCTATGAGCAGTTCTTC. This translates into CASSPIVAASGYEQFF.

The chain joins TRBV25-1 to TRBJ1-2; 7 bases align to TRBD1. CDR3 size: 14 residues. The V gene end was trimmed by 9 bases and the J gene end by 4 bases; junction bases not matched to a gene: 11. CDR1 and CDR2 from the germline V gene are MGHDK and SYGVNS. CDR3 nucleotide sequence: TGTGCCAGTATCCCGGGAGGGGGCACCTATGGCTACACCTTC. Translating it yields CASIPGGGTYGYTF.

The chain uses TRBV5-6 and TRBJ2-1, with 8 nucleotides matching TRBD1. The CDR3 runs 16 residues. CDR1 is SGHDT, CDR2 YYEEEE, per germline. Trimming at V came to 4 bases and at J to 3 bases, leaving 9 bases not matched to a gene. CDR3 amino acids: CASSKQGEGLYNEQFF. CDR3 bases: TGTGCCAGCAGCAAACAGGGGGAAGGGCTCTACAATGAGCAGTTCTTC.

The chain recombines TRBV10-3 with TRBJ1-2; 8 bases are shared with TRBD1. This CDR3 is built from 11 residues. The junction had 1 base not matched to a gene; V was cut back by 7 bases and J by 6 bases. The germline CDR1 and CDR2 sequences are ENHRY and SYGVKD. In DNA form, the CDR3 reads TGTGCCATCACAGGGGGCAATGGCTACACCTTC. The encoded protein is CAITGGNGYTF.

The J gene is TRBJ2-7, the V gene TRBV18, with 8 bases that match TRBD2. V dropped 4 bases and J dropped 0; count of bases not matched to a gene: 2. Germline V CDR1 and CDR2: KGHSH, LQKENI. The CDR3 extends over 14 amino acids. The DNA for the CDR3 is TGTGCCAGCTCACTAGCGGGGAGCTCCTACGAGCAGTACTTC. Amino acids: CASSLAGSSYEQYF.

The V and J genes are TRBV18 and TRBJ2-2; perhaps TRBD1 as D (6 bases). Deletions cut 7 bases from V and 6 bases from J, with 15 bases between. Germline V gives CDR1 KGHSH, CDR2 LQKENI. The CDR3 is 14 residues long. The CDR3 nucleotides are TGTGCCAGCTGCGAGCAGTGGACAGCCGGGGAGCTGTTTTTT. This sequence encodes CASCEQWTAGELFF.

The chain is built from TRBV14 and TRBJ1-1; D unclear. This CDR3 is 13 amino acids long. Trimming removed 1 base from V and 3 bases from J, with 6 bases in between. Germline values: CDR1 SGHDN, CDR2 FVKESK. CDR3 DNA sequence: TGTGCCAGCAGCCAAGGGGCAGACACTGAAGCTTTCTTT. Amino acid sequence: CASSQGADTEAFF.

In this sample, this clone turned up a few times. V usage is TRBV28 and J usage is TRBJ2-5; 8 nucleotides agree with TRBD1. Germline CDR1 is MDHEN and CDR2 is SYDVKM. The CDR3 runs 15 residues. Germline trimming cut 2 bases from V and 1 base from J; bases unmatched to any gene: 3. The CDR3, as DNA: TGTGCCAGCAGTTTAACAGGGGGTGCCCAAGAGACCCAGTACTTC. Its protein is CASSLTGGAQETQYF.

This chain connects TRBV25-1 to TRBJ1-2; D not certain. Germline lookup yields CDR1 MGHDK and CDR2 SYGVNS. The CDR3 extends over 13 amino acids. Deletions cut 5 bases from V and 2 bases from J, with 9 bases between. Written as DNA, the CDR3 is TGTGCCAGCAGTAACAGATTAAACTATGGCTACACCTTC. It yields the protein CASSNRLNYGYTF.

The chain links TRBV9 to TRBJ1-1; D gene uncertain. Per the germline V gene, CDR1 is SGDLS and CDR2 is YYNGEE. Trimming removed 0 bases from V and 0 bases from J, with 6 bases in between. The CDR3 spans 14 residues. This CDR3 is CASSVAGLNTEAFF. CDR3 in DNA: TGTGCCAGCAGCGTAGCAGGTCTGAACACTGAAGCTTTCTTT.

This clone was counted a few times. The chain recombines TRBV6-5 with TRBJ2-3, with 10 bases fitting TRBD2. Trimming at V came to 4 bases and at J to 11 bases, leaving 12 bases not matched to a gene. Per germline, CDR1 MNHEY and CDR2 SVGAGI. The CDR3 totals 15 residues. CDR3 in amino acids: CASSWVAGGPLGQYF. The CDR3 DNA is TGTGCCAGCAGTTGGGTAGCGGGGGGCCCTTTGGGGCAGTATTTT.

This chain joins TRBV6-5 and TRBJ1-1, with D maybe TRBD1 (6 bases). This CDR3 comprises 15 residues. Trimming left V 6 bases short and J 3 bases short, with 17 bases between. Germline CDR1 MNHEY, CDR2 SVGAGI. The CDR3 here is CASRTRRGTDTEAFF. The CDR3 DNA reads as TGTGCCAGCAGAACCCGCAGGGGAACTGACACTGAAGCTTTCTTT.

V is TRBV10-3 and J is TRBJ2-1; 10 bases are a match to TRBD2. The germline CDR1 and CDR2 sequences are ENHRY and SYGVKD. The CDR3 has 14 residues. The junction had 8 bases not matched to a gene; V was cut back by 6 bases and J by 9 bases. CDR3 sequence: CAISRATSGPEQFF. CDR3 nucleotide sequence: TGTGCCATCAGCCGCGCGACTAGCGGGCCTGAGCAGTTCTTC.

The chain recombines TRBV14 with TRBJ1-3, with D unresolved. Trimming removed 4 bases from V and 0 bases from J, with 10 bases in between. Germline V gene data show CDR1 as SGHDN and CDR2 as FVKESK. The CDR3 runs 15 residues. CDR3 DNA sequence: TGTGCCAGCAGCCCCGACACCTACTCTGGAAACACCATATATTTT. Translated, it gives CASSPDTYSGNTIYF.

The chain recombines TRBV12-5 with TRBJ1-1; TRBD1 matches at 7 bases. The CDR3 extends over 15 amino acids. Germline V CDR1 and CDR2: LGHNT, FRNRAP. The V gene end was trimmed by 5 bases and the J gene end by 0 bases; junction bases not matched to a gene: 6. The CDR3 sequence: CASGPRQGLNTEAFF. The CDR3 nucleotides read TGTGCTAGTGGTCCGCGACAGGGCCTGAACACTGAAGCTTTCTTT.

J is TRBJ1-1 and V is TRBV13; the match to TRBD1 covers 11 bases. The V segment lost 5 bases and the J segment 4 bases; nucleotides outside the gene matches: 12. This CDR3 comprises 17 residues. Germline values: CDR1 PRHDT, CDR2 FYEKMQ (reference sequence). CDR3 region: CASSATLTGTGGTEAFF. The CDR3 bases are TGTGCCAGCAGCGCCACGCTAACCGGGACAGGGGGCACTGAAGCTTTCTTT.

The chain carries TRBV18 and TRBJ2-3; possible D gene TRBD2, 6 bases. Between the trimmed V and J ends, which lost 3 bases and 5 bases, there was a span of 15 bases. The CDR3 loop spans 15 amino acids. Germline CDR1 and CDR2: KGHSH and LQKENI. CDR3 in DNA: TGTGCCAGCTCACCGCGTGGGGGAGCGGGAGATACGCAGTATTTT. It encodes CASSPRGGAGDTQYF.

This sequence joins TRBV5-1 and TRBJ2-7; 7 bases are a match to TRBD2. This CDR3 region has 13 residues. J gave up 2 bases and V 4 bases, and 3 bases lay outside the gene matches. Per the germline V gene, CDR1 is SGHRS and CDR2 is YFSETQ. DNA of the CDR3: TGCGCCAGCAGCACAGGACTAGCCTACGAGCAGTACTTC. This sequence encodes CASSTGLAYEQYF.

The rearrangement uses TRBV3-1 (or the pseudogene TRBV3-2) and TRBJ1-1; no firm D call. The germline CDR1 and CDR2 sequences are LGHDT and YNNKEL (reference sequence). V lost 1 base, J lost 0 bases, and 6 bases lay in between. The CDR3 has 14 amino acids. The chain's CDR3 is CASSQGSLNTEAFF. For the CDR3, the DNA is TGTGCCAGCAGCCAAGGTTCTTTGAACACTGAAGCTTTCTTT.